The T cell receptor (beta chain) under discussion was sequenced for a study of cytomegalovirus exposure and HLA in healthy donors. The PCR contained 60 Vbeta and 13 Jbeta primers. This table comes from immunoSEQ multiplex PCR, and its TCRdb copy is limited to in-frame clones, with some not included. Altogether 150,000 to 200,000 clones are present, roughly 80% being singletons, with the ten largest covering about 3.1%. Germline CDR1 and CDR2: SNHLY and FYNNEI. Trimming removed 7 bases at V and 2 bases at J, with 17 bases between. The CDR3 length is 15 residues. This clone was seen just once. The sample consisted of PBMCs. This chain links TRBV2 with TRBJ2-5; possibly TRBD2 for D (5 bases). The source is a male donor in good health and CMV-seronegative. CDR3 bases: TGTGCCAGCAACCCGAGGGCTAGCCCTCAAGAGACCCAGTACTTC. The encoded protein is CASNPRASPQETQYF.